The clone carrying this T cell receptor beta chain was recorded a few times. Its antigen remains unknown. This sample was included in a study of cytomegalovirus exposure and HLA in healthy donors. Study observations and caveats: A missense DCLRE1C variant was associated with V- and J-gene trimming of TCR beta chains in a later analysis, and an independent cohort replicated the association. In a later analysis, HLA-associated beta chains showed higher expansion and lower generation probabilities than comparable chains. Some 16,000 TCR beta sequences were associated with HLA alleles at 0.05 false discovery rate in a later analysis.

Germline V CDR1 and CDR2: PRHDT, FYEKMQ (reference sequence). The CDR3 loop spans 14 amino acids. V shed 5 bases and J shed 1 base, with 9 bases lying between them. The PCR ran on 60 Vbeta and 13 Jbeta primers. The protocol was immunoSEQ multiplex PCR, while the TCRdb copy is restricted to in-frame clones and leaves out a portion. Of 130,000 or so clones detected, roughly 70% appear once; the ten largest clones hold 5.5% to 7%. Source material: PBMCs. The TCR comes from a man aged 35-49 years in good health and CMV-seropositive. V usage is TRBV13 and J usage is TRBJ2-4; D is possibly TRBD2 (5 bases). DNA of the CDR3: TGTGCCAGCAGCCAGCGAGGGGCCAAAAACATTCAGTACTTC. Translated: CASSQRGAKNIQYF. The variable domain in full, with the rest retrieved from reference TRBV13 and TRBJ2-4, is AAGVIQSPRHLIKEKRETATLKCYPIPRHDTVYWYQQGPGQDPQFLISFYEKMQSDKGSIPDRFSAQQFSDYHSELNMSSLELGDSALYFCASSQRGAKNIQYFGAGTRLSVL.